This T cell receptor (beta chain) was sequenced during a study of regulatory T cells in long-lasting Graves disease. Study results and caveats: Lower TCR diversity characterized persistent Graves' patients relative to newly diagnosed patients.

For TCR beta, libraries came from iRepertoire HTBI primers and Arm-PCR of CDR3 regions. MiXCR, run by TCRdb on the multiplex PCR reads, gives a single entry per CDR3 protein. The sample consists of approximately 230,000 distinct CDR3 sequences, about 16% of them appearing once. Documented time point: newly diagnosed GD, antithyroid drugs for less than 3 months. PBMCs were the source of the RNA used for TCR sequencing. By American Thyroid Association guidelines, Graves' disease was diagnosed in the cohort. This clonotype appeared many times. Its antigen is unknown. The material was peripheral blood mononuclear cells (PBMCs), obtained at new diagnosis, from a patient treated with antithyroid drugs. This sequence originates from a female donor with Graves disease.

The CDR3 bases are TGTGCCAGCAGCTTCGATCGAGTGGGAAACACCATATATTTT. Its translation is CASSFDRVGNTIYF. V usage is TRBV11-2 and J usage is TRBJ1-3; D unclear. This CDR3 has 14 amino acids. The V gene's germline CDR1 is SGHAT and CDR2 FQNNGV. Deletions cut 3 bases from V and 4 bases from J, with 10 bases between.